This T cell receptor (beta chain) was obtained from a study (dated by TCRdb to 2013 to 2014). The sample was run on an Illumina Genome Analyzer IIx. Using fastp trimming at Q25 and MiXCR clonotype assembly, TCRdb reanalyzed the public sequencing data and kept in-frame beta chains. Rows matching on CDR3 protein sequence are summarized as one entry with the most common DNA and genes. Present in this sample are about 7,100 distinct CDR3 sequences, 32% of which were seen just once. 22% of the sample is taken by the ten largest. This clonotype has ten or more counts. Its cognate antigen has yet to be identified. Base qualities are missing; no much larger clone stands one base away. The CDR3 covers 13 residues, taking in both the cysteine and the phenylalanine. Just the 39-base CDR3 DNA is kept, in frame starting at base 1. Per the germline V gene (reference sequence), DFQATT is the CDR1 and SNEGSKA is the CDR2. Trimmed from V: 5 bases; trimmed from J: 10 bases; junction bases lacking a gene match: 6.

This TCR came from a human donor. Recombination linked TRBV20-1 to TRBJ1-4, with 11 central nucleotides matching TRBD1. Source material: blood. The DNA sequence follows: TGCAGTGCTCGCGGGACAGGGGGGACAAAACTGTTTTTT. Translated, this is CSARGTGGTKLFF.